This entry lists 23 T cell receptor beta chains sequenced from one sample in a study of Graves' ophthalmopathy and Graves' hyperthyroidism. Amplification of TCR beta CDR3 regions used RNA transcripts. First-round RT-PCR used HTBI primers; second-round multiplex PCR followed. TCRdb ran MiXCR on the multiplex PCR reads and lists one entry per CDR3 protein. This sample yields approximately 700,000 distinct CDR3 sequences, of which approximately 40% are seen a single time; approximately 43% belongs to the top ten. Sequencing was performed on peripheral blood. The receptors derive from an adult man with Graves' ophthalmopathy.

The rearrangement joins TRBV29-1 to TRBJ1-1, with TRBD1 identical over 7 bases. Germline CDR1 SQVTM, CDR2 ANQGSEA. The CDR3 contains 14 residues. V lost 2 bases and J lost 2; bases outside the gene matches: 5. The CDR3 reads CSVERQGGNTEAFF. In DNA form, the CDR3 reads TGCAGCGTTGAAAGACAGGGAGGTAACACTGAAGCTTTCTTT.

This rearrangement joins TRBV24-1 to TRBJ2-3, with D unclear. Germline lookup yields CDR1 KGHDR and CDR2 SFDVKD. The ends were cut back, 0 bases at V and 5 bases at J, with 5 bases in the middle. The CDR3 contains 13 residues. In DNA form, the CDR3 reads TGTGCCACCAGTGATTTGCACGGAGATACGCAGTATTTT. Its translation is CATSDLHGDTQYF.

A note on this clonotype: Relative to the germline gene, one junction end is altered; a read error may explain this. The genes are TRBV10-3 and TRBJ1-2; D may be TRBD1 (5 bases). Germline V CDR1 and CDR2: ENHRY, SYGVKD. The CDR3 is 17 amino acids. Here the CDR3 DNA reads TGTGCCAGCAGTTACTCAGGGACCGCTAGGGCGGTCTATGGCTACACCTTC. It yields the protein CASSYSGTARAVYGYTF.

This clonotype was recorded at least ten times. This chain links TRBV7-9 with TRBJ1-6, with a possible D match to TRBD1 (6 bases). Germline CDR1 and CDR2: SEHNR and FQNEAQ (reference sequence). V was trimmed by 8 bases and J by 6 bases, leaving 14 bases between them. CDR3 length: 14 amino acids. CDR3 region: CASARGEPNSPLHF. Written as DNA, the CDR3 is TGTGCCAGCGCTAGGGGGGAGCCTAATTCACCCCTCCACTTT. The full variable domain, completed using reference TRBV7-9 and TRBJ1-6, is DTGVSQNPRHKITKRGQNVTFRCDPISEHNRLYWYRQTLGQGPEFLTYFQNEAQLEKSRLLSDRFSAERPKGSFSTLEIQRTEQGDSAMYLCASARGEPNSPLHFGNGTRLTVT.

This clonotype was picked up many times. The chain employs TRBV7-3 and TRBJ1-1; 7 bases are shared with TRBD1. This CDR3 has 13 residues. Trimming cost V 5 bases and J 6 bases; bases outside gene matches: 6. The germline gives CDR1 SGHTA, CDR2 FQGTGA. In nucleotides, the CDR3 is TGTGCCAGCAGCCATACCGGGACAGCTGAAGCTTTCTTT. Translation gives CASSHTGTAEAFF. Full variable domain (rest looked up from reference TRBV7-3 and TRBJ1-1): GAGVSQTPSNKVTEKGKYVELRCDPISGHTALYWYRQSLGQGPEFLIYFQGTGAADDSGLPNDRFFAVRPEGSVSTLKIQRTERGDSAVYLCASSHTGTAEAFFGQGTRLTVV.

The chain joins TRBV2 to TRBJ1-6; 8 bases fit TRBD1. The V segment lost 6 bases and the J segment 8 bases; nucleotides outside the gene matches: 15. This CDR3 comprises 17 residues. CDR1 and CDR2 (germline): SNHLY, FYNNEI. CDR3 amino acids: CASSLGRGRREDSPLHF. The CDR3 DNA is TGTGCCAGCAGCTTAGGCAGGGGGCGAAGGGAGGATTCACCCCTCCACTTT.

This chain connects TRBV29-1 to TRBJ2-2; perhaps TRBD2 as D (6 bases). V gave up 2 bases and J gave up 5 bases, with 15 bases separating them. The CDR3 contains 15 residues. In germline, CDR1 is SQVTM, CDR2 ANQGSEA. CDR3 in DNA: TGCAGCGTTGAAATGGGGGGTTATTGGACCGGGGAGCTGTTTTTT. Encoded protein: CSVEMGGYWTGELFF.

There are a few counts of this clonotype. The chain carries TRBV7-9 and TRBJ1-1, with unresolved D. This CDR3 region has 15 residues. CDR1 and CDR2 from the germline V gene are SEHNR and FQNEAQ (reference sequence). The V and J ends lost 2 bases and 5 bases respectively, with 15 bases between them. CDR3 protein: CASSLSSGLGTEAFF. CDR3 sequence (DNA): TGTGCCAGCAGCTTATCCTCAGGACTTGGGACTGAAGCTTTCTTT.

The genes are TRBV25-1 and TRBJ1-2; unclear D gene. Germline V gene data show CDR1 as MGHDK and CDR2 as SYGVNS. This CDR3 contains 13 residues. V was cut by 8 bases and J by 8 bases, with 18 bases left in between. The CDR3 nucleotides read TGTGCCAGCGGCTCGTCCTCATGGGAAGGCTACACCTTC. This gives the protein CASGSSSWEGYTF.

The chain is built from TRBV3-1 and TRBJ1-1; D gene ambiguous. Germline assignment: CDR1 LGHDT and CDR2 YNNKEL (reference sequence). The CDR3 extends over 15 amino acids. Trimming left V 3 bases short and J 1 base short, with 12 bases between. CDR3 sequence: CASSQGTWGNTEAFF. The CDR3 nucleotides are TGTGCCAGCAGCCAGGGAACTTGGGGGAACACTGAAGCTTTCTTT.

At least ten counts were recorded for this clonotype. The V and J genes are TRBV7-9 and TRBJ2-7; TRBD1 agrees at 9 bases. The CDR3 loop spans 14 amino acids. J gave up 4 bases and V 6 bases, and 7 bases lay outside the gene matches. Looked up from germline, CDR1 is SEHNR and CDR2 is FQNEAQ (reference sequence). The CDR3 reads CASSSTGGLYEQYF. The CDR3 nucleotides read TGTGCCAGCAGTTCGACAGGGGGACTGTACGAGCAGTACTTC.

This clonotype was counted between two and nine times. The CDR3 region is CASRGTGVKAFF. The DNA for the CDR3 is TGTGCCAGCAGAGGGACAGGGGTTAAAGCTTTCTTT. The J gene is TRBJ1-1, the V gene TRBV2, with 10 nucleotides matching TRBD1. V trimming: 6 bases; J trimming: 9 bases; junction bases outside the gene matches: 4. Germline CDR1 and CDR2: SNHLY and FYNNEI. This CDR3 comprises 12 residues.

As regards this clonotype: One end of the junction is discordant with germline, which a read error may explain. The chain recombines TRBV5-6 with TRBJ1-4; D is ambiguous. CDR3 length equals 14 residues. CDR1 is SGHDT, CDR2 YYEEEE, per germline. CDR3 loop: CASTLSETNEKLFF. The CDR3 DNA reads TGTGCCAGCACCTTGTCGGAAACTAATGAAAAACTGTTTTTT.

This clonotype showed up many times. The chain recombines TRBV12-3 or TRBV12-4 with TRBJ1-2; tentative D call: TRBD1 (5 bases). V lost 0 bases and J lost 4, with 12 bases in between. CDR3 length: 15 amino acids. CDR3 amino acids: CASSLATVPFYGYTF. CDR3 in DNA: TGTGCCAGCAGTTTAGCGACAGTCCCGTTCTATGGCTACACCTTC.

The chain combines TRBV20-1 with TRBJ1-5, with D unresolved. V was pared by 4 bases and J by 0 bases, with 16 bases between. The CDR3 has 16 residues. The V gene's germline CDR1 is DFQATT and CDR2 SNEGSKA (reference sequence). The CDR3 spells CSAILGGMYSNQPQHF. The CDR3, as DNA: TGCAGTGCTATATTGGGCGGGATGTATAGCAATCAGCCCCAGCATTTT.

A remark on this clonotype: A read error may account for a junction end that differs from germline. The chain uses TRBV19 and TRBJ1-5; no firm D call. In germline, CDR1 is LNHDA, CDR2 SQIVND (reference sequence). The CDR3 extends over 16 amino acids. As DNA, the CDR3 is TGTGCCAGTAGTATAGAGGGGATACATAGCAATCAGCCCCGGCATTTT. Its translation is CASSIEGIHSNQPRHF.

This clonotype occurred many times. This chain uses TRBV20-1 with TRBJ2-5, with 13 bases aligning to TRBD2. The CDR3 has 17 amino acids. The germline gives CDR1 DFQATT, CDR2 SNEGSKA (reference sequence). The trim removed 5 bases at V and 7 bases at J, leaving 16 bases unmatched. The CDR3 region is CSAAGQGGTSGEVTQYF. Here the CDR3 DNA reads TGCAGTGCTGCCGGACAGGGAGGGACTAGCGGGGAGGTGACCCAGTACTTC.

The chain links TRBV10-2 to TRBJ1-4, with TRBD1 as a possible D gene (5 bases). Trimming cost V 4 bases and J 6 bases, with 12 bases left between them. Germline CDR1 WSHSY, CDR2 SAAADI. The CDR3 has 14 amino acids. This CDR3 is CASSVGWGYEKLFF. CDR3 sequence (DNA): TGCGCCAGCAGTGTGGGCTGGGGCTATGAAAAACTGTTTTTT.

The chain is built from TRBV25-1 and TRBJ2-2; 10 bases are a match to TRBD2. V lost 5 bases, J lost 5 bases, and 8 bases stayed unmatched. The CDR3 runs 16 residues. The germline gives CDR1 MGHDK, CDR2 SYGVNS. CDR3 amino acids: CASSLSSGSRTGELFF. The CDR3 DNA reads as TGTGCCAGCAGTTTATCTAGCGGGAGTAGGACCGGGGAGCTGTTTTTT. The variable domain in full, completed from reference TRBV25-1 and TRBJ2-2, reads EADIYQTPRYLVIGTGKKITLECSQTMGHDKMYWYQQDPGMELHLIHYSYGVNSTEKGDLSSESTVSRIRTEHFPLTLESARPSHTSQYLCASSLSSGSRTGELFFGEGSRLTVL.

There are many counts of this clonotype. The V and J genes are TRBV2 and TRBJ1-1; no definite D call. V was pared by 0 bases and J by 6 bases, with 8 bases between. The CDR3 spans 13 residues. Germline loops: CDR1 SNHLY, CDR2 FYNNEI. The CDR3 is CASSEAGRAEAFF. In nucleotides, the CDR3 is TGTGCCAGCAGTGAAGCGGGGAGGGCTGAAGCTTTCTTT.

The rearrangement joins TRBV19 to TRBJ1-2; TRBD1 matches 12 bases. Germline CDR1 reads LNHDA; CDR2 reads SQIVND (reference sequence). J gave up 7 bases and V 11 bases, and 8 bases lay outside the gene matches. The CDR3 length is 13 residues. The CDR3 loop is CAWAGTGGSGYTF. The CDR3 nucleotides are TGTGCCTGGGCTGGGACAGGGGGCTCTGGCTACACCTTC. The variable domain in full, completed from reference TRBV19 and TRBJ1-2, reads DGGITQSPKYLFRKEGQNVTLSCEQNLNHDAMYWYRQDPGQGLRLIYYSQIVNDFQKGDIAEGYSVSREKKESFPLTVTSAQKNPTAFYLCAWAGTGGSGYTFGSGTRLTVV.

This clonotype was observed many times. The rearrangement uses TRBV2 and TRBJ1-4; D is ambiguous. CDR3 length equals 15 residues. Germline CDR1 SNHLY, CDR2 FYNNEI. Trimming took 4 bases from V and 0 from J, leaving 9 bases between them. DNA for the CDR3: TGTGCCAGCAGTGGCTGGGAAGCAACTAATGAAAAACTGTTTTTT. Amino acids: CASSGWEATNEKLFF.

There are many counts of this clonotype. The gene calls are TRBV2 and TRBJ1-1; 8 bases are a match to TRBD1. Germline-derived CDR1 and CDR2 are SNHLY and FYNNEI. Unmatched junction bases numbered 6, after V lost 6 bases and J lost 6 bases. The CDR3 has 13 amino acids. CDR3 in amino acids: CASRTQGVAEAFF. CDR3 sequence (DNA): TGTGCCAGCAGGACACAGGGGGTCGCTGAAGCTTTCTTT.